This T cell receptor beta chain comes out of a study of Graves' ophthalmopathy and Graves' hyperthyroidism (dated by TCRdb to between 2018 and 2020). Study-wide context: Peripheral blood was collected at initial diagnosis, before any treatment. The study used signatures of the TCR beta repertoire to tell Graves' ophthalmopathy apart from Graves' hyperthyroidism and to predict which patients would progress to ophthalmopathy. In total, 135 blood samples were TCR-sequenced: under 45 ophthalmopathy, under 85 hyperthyroidism and approximately 17 hyperthyroidism-to-ophthalmopathy patients. To explore V-J signatures distinguishing ophthalmopathy from hyperthyroidism, a discovery set of some 100 patients (more than 40 ophthalmopathy, some 57 stable hyperthyroidism) was enrolled. For independent validation, a separate cohort was made up of 18 hyperthyroidism patients plus 17 patients who later progressed from hyperthyroidism to ophthalmopathy. In about six hyperthyroidism patients, T-cell repertoires of thyroid tissue and blood were compared. Following sampling, methimazole starting at 30 mg daily was administered to hyperthyroidism patients, and high-dose intravenous methylprednisolone was administered to ophthalmopathy patients. The 100 discovery patients were randomly split 7:3 into training and test sets.

TCR beta CDR3 regions were amplified from RNA transcripts for repertoire sequencing. A first-round RT-PCR used HTBI primers with the Qiagen OneStep RT-PCR kit, followed by a second-round multiplex PCR, size selection and purification. Libraries were sequenced on an Illumina HiSeq2000 using paired-end 100 bp reads. Turning to the authors' computational methods: SOAPnuke was used for read processing, and reads with adapters, uncalled bases, a mean Phred below 15, or no exact constant-primer or identifier match were discarded. High-quality paired reads were merged with COPE v1.2.5. Each unique nucleotide sequence was defined as a clonotype, and clonotypes were aligned to IMGT TRB V, D and J references with MiTCR v1.1. The analysis was limited to V-J combinations with a frequency above 0.0001, which together covered roughly 99% of the repertoires. For each V-J combination, a TCR clonal expansion and chaos score was defined as F50 clonal expansion divided by the chaos observed in the TCRdist matrix. Welch's t-statistics and random forest were used to reduce the features to around 13 V-J combinations, which were then used as input to a naive Bayes classifier. The similarity between thyroid and blood repertoires was quantified using the Morisita-Horn index. TCRdb's own reprocessing of the public reads used fastp at Q25 and MiXCR and kept productive beta chains. Merged by CDR3 protein, the rows form single entries marked with the most common genes and DNA. The V and J calls, along with clone size, are taken from TCRdb and not from the paper's own processing. For this sample there are about 380,000 distinct CDR3 sequences; just over 15% appear just once. About 7.3% of the sample goes to the ten largest clones.

After removal of 5 bases from V and 1 base from J, the junction retains 5 bases not matched to a gene. The CDR3 starts with the cysteine, ends with the phenylalanine, and has 15 residues. The sequence is cut down to CDR3 DNA, 45 bases in frame from base 1. From the germline V gene, CDR1 is MNHEY and CDR2 is SVGAGI. Paper-wide results and their limitations: In cross-validation, the 13-signature model distinguished ophthalmopathy from stable hyperthyroidism with 85% to 90% sensitivity and approximately 81% specificity, and in the test set the corresponding values were 80% and 75%. No statistical method was used to predetermine the sample size, and group allocation was not hidden from the investigators. In validation, the model predicted ophthalmopathy progression with 70.59% sensitivity and roughly 72% specificity; 12 predicted patients were CT-confirmed with GO in a median of 6.5 months. Most expanded thyroid clonotypes with a frequency above 0.001 also appeared in blood, which suggests that blood repertoires may reflect the immune response in the thyroid.

Stable hyperthyroidism was defined as no progression to ophthalmopathy within 18 months of follow-up. Patients with hyperthyroidism were aged 18 to 65 years, had been newly diagnosed, and had a disease duration of less than 2 months. Patients were excluded if they had other autoimmune diseases, uncontrolled infections, pregnancy or lactation. Diagnosis relied on clinical symptoms, serum thyroxine, TRAb, thyroid ultrasound and orbital computed tomography. Using Ficoll-Paque density gradient centrifugation, PBMCs were isolated from 8.5 to 10 ml of fresh peripheral blood. Trizol reagent was used to extract the total RNA, and its quality was then checked on an Agilent 2100 Bioanalyzer. This clonotype was seen many times. Its antigen specificity is not known. Base quality data are lacking; no much larger clone is found one base away.

The sequence came from a woman aged 18-35 years with stable Graves' hyperthyroidism. Donor details come from another sample of the same person, matched by shared clones. The V and J segments used are TRBV6-5 and TRBJ2-5; 9 of the junction bases match TRBD2. The sample was peripheral blood. The CDR3 corresponds to CASSRLAGSQETQYF. The nucleotide sequence reads TGTGCCAGCAGTCGCCTAGCGGGGAGCCAAGAGACCCAGTACTTC.